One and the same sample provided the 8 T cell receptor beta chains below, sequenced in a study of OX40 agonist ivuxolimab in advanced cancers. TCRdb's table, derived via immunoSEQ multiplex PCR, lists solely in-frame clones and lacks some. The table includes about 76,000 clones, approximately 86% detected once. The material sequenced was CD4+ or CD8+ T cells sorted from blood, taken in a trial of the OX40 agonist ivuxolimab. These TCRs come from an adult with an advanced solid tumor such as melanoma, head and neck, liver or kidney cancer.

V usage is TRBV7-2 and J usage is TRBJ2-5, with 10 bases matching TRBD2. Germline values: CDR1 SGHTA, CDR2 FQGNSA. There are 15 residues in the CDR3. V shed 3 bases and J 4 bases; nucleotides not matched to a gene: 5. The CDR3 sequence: CASSFTSGVSETQYF. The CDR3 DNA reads TGTGCCAGCAGCTTTACTAGCGGGGTTTCAGAGACCCAGTACTTC.

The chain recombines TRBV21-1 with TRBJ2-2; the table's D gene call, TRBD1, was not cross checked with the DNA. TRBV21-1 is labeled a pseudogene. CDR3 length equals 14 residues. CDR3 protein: CASLFFQNTGELFF. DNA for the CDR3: TGTGCCAGCTTGTTTTTCCAAAACACCGGGGAGCTGTTTTTT.

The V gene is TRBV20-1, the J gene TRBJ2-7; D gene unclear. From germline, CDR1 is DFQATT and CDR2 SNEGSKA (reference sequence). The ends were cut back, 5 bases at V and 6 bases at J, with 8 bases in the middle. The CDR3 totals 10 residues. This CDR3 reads CSAGRGEQYF. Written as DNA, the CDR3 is TGCAGTGCTGGTCGAGGCGAGCAGTACTTC.

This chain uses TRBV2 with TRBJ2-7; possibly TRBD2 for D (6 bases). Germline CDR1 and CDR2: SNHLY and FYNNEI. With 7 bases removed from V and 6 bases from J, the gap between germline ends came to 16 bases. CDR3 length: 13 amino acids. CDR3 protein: CASNVEGTFEQYF. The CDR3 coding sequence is TGTGCCAGCAATGTGGAGGGAACGTTCGAGCAGTACTTC.

This CDR3 reads CASSLGGGLFTDTQYF. DNA of the CDR3: TGTGCCAGCAGCTTAGGAGGGGGACTTTTCACAGATACGCAGTATTTT. The chain carries TRBV11-3 and TRBJ2-3, with D tentatively TRBD1 or TRBD2 (6 bases each). Germline assignment: CDR1 SGHNT and CDR2 YENEEA. The CDR3 spans 16 residues. The ends were cut back, 1 base at V and 2 bases at J, with 13 bases in the middle.

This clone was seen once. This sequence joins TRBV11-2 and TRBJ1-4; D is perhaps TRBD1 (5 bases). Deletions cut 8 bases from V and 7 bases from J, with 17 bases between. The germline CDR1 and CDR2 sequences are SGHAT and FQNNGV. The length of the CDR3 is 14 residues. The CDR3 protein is CASLNHGTTEKLFF. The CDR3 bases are TGTGCCAGCTTAAACCATGGGACGACTGAAAAACTGTTTTTT.

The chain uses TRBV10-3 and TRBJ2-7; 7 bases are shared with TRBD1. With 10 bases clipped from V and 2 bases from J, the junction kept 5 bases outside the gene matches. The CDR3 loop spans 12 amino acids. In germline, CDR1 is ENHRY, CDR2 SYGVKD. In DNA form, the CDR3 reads TGTGCCACTAGGGACAGAGCCTACGAGCAGTACTTC. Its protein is CATRDRAYEQYF.

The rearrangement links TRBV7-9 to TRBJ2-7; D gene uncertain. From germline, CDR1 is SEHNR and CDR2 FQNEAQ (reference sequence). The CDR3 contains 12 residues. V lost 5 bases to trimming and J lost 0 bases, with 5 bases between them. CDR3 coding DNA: TGTGCCAGCAGCACGGACTCCTACGAGCAGTACTTC. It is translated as CASSTDSYEQYF.